The 23 T cell receptor beta chains below all came from one sample that was sequenced in a study of liver allograft versus peripheral blood T cells. Study-level information: Intrahepatic T cell receptor repertoires from transplanted livers were compared against repertoires in recipients' peripheral blood.

Via MiXCR, TCRdb re-called the reads, giving one row per CDR3 protein. This table has about 9,200 distinct CDR3 sequences, about 20% appearing once. The origin of the receptors is a human patient who had a liver transplant. Part of the T cells may come from the graft donor.

This clonotype was observed many times. The rearrangement joins TRBV28 to TRBJ1-4, with 8 bases aligning to TRBD1. The CDR3 extends over 17 amino acids. With 6 bases clipped from V and 3 bases from J, the junction kept 12 bases outside the gene matches. The V gene's germline CDR1 is MDHEN and CDR2 SYDVKM. CDR3: CASSQSPPGGPNEKLFF. The CDR3 bases are TGTGCCAGCAGCCAGTCCCCTCCAGGGGGCCCTAATGAAAAACTGTTTTTT.

This clonotype was detected once. V is TRBV20-1 and J is TRBJ1-2; no clear D. Germline CDR1 is DFQATT and CDR2 is SNEGSKA (reference sequence). V was shortened by 4 bases and J by 0 bases, with 9 bases between the two germline ends. This CDR3 region has 13 residues. The CDR3 sequence is CSAIPPANYGYTF. DNA for the CDR3: TGCAGTGCTATCCCCCCGGCTAACTATGGCTACACCTTC.

This clonotype was counted many times. The CDR3 reads CASSISQGRTEAFF. In nucleotides, the CDR3 is TGTGCCAGTAGTATCTCACAGGGTAGGACTGAAGCTTTCTTT. J is TRBJ1-1 and V is TRBV19, with D possibly being TRBD1 (6 bases). V lost 3 bases to trimming and J lost 5 bases, with 13 bases between them. The length of the CDR3 is 14 residues. Germline values: CDR1 LNHDA, CDR2 SQIVND (reference sequence).

This clonotype counts as medium-sized. V usage is TRBV24-1 and J usage is TRBJ1-6; D may be TRBD1 (5 bases). The CDR3 runs 19 residues. V lost 1 base, J lost 8 bases, and 23 bases lay in between. Germline lookup yields CDR1 KGHDR and CDR2 SFDVKD. CDR3 sequence: CATSDFSQQVRGLDSPLHF. The CDR3 DNA is TGTGCCACCAGTGATTTTAGCCAGCAGGTAAGGGGTTTAGATTCACCCCTCCACTTT.

By its share, this clonotype is medium-sized. The J gene is TRBJ1-1, the V gene TRBV6-6; TRBD1 is a possible D gene (5 bases). Germline V gene data show CDR1 as MNHNY and CDR2 as SVGAGI (reference sequence). V was pared by 0 bases and J by 0 bases, with 11 bases between. The CDR3 covers 16 residues. CDR3 DNA sequence: TGTGCCAGCAGTTACTCGTCAGGGATCATGAACACTGAAGCTTTCTTT. As protein: CASSYSSGIMNTEAFF.

The V and J genes are TRBV5-6 and TRBJ1-5; D gene unclear. V was clipped by 0 bases and J by 5 bases, with 12 bases between them. The CDR3 spans 15 residues. Looked up from germline, CDR1 is SGHDT and CDR2 is YYEEEE. In nucleotides, the CDR3 is TGTGCCAGCAGCTTGGGAGTGATCCGAGATCAGCCCCAGCATTTT. It codes for CASSLGVIRDQPQHF.

By frequency in the sample, this clonotype is medium-sized (0.01 to 0.1%). This chain joins TRBV27 and TRBJ1-2, with D possibly matching TRBD1 (6 bases). This CDR3 is 14 amino acids long. V was cut by 6 bases and J by 4 bases, with 15 bases left in between. Germline CDR1 reads MNHEY; CDR2 reads SMNVEV (reference sequence). The CDR3 here is CASRISTGTYGYTF. Written as DNA, the CDR3 is TGTGCCAGCAGGATCTCGACAGGTACCTATGGCTACACCTTC.

In its sample, this clonotype was seen a few times. The V gene is TRBV25-1, the J gene TRBJ2-7; D not resolved. CDR3 length: 11 amino acids. Germline V CDR1 and CDR2: MGHDK, SYGVNS. V was trimmed by 3 bases and J by 4 bases, leaving 4 bases between them. The CDR3 DNA reads as TGTGCCAGCAGTGAGGTGTACGAGCAGTACTTC. The encoded protein is CASSEVYEQYF.

This clonotype was detected only a few times. The J gene is TRBJ1-3, the V gene TRBV18; a possible D gene is TRBD1 (5 bases). Germline V gives CDR1 KGHSH, CDR2 LQKENI. The CDR3 spans 17 residues. Deletions cut 1 base from V and 2 bases from J, with 15 bases between. The CDR3 DNA follows: TGTGCCAGCTCACCACTCCCAAGCGGGGGAGCTGGAAACACCATATATTTT. It codes for CASSPLPSGGAGNTIYF. The full variable domain, completed using reference TRBV18 and TRBJ1-3, is NAGVMQNPRHLVRRRGQEARLRCSPMKGHSHVYWYRQLPEEGLKFMVYLQKENIIDESGMPKERFSAEFPKEGPSILRIQQVVRGDSAAYFCASSPLPSGGAGNTIYFGEGSWLTVV.

This clonotype counts as medium-sized. This sequence joins TRBV13 and TRBJ2-2, with D possibly being TRBD1 (6 bases). Per the germline V gene, CDR1 is PRHDT and CDR2 is FYEKMQ (reference sequence). The CDR3 is made up of 17 amino acids. The germline V and J ends were trimmed by 1 base and 1 base, with 13 bases remaining between them. CDR3: CASSLDLGTRNTGELFF. DNA for the CDR3: TGTGCCAGCAGCTTAGATTTAGGGACAAGGAACACCGGGGAGCTGTTTTTT.

By sample share, this clonotype is medium-sized (0.01 to 0.1%). The chain employs TRBV6-6 and TRBJ1-4; tentative D call: TRBD1 (5 bases). The CDR3 covers 15 residues. CDR1 and CDR2 (germline): MNHNY, SVGAGI (reference sequence). Trimming shortened V by 0 bases and J by 8 bases, and 13 bases separated the two germline ends. In nucleotides, the CDR3 is TGTGCCAGCAGTTACTCGACATGGCAGGGCGAAAAACTGTTTTTT. It codes for CASSYSTWQGEKLFF.

This sequence joins TRBV12-3 or TRBV12-4 and TRBJ2-3; weak D call: TRBD1 (6 bases). The CDR3 sequence is 14 residues long. V was trimmed by 7 bases and J by 2 bases, leaving 13 bases between them. CDR3 nucleotide sequence: TGTGCCAGCAATCTCGAGGGGGTCACAGATACGCAGTATTTT. Its translation is CASNLEGVTDTQYF.

This rearrangement joins TRBV20-1 to TRBJ2-7, with 9 nucleotides matching TRBD2. Germline V CDR1 and CDR2: DFQATT, SNEGSKA (reference sequence). V trimming: 3 bases; J trimming: 1 base; junction bases outside the gene matches: 7. The CDR3 spans 15 residues. CDR3 amino acids: CSASFSGGISYEQYF. For the CDR3, the DNA is TGCAGTGCTAGTTTTAGCGGGGGTATTTCCTACGAGCAGTACTTC.

This clonotype was recorded many times. This chain connects TRBV6-5 to TRBJ1-4; 8 bases fit TRBD1. Germline loops: CDR1 MNHEY, CDR2 SVGAGI. Losses at the gene ends were 5 bases for V and 0 bases for J; bases not matched to a gene: 8. The CDR3 contains 17 residues. CDR3 loop: CASSTTGVDPTNEKLFF. CDR3 DNA: TGTGCCAGCAGTACGACAGGGGTAGATCCAACTAATGAAAAACTGTTTTTT.

By frequency in the sample, this clonotype is medium-sized (0.01 to 0.1%). V is TRBV18 and J is TRBJ1-6; D is possibly TRBD1 (5 bases). This CDR3 has 14 residues. Germline V gene sequence: CDR1 KGHSH, CDR2 LQKENI. V lost 5 bases, J lost 13 bases, and 18 bases lay in between. CDR3: CASSNRDRGNPLHF. The CDR3, as DNA: TGTGCCAGCTCAAACCGGGACCGAGGTAATCCCCTCCACTTT. The variable domain in full, completed from reference TRBV18 and TRBJ1-6, reads NAGVMQNPRHLVRRRGQEARLRCSPMKGHSHVYWYRQLPEEGLKFMVYLQKENIIDESGMPKERFSAEFPKEGPSILRIQQVVRGDSAAYFCASSNRDRGNPLHFGNGTRLTVT.

The chain couples TRBV12-3 or TRBV12-4 to TRBJ1-4, with D possibly being TRBD1 (5 bases). Between the trimmed V and J ends, which lost 6 bases and 4 bases, there was a span of 12 bases. This CDR3 region has 14 residues. The CDR3 DNA reads as TGTGCCAGCAGCCTGGGGGGGGTTAATGAAAAACTGTTTTTT. This codes for CASSLGGVNEKLFF.

This clonotype is medium-sized within its sample. The chain combines TRBV27 with TRBJ1-5, with 10 bases aligning to TRBD1. Germline CDR1 and CDR2: MNHEY and SMNVEV (reference sequence). This CDR3 is 16 amino acids long. The J segment lost 9 bases and the V segment lost 5 bases, leaving 13 bases of the junction unmatched. The CDR3 reads CASSPKGTGVMWPQHF. CDR3 sequence (DNA): TGTGCCAGCAGTCCGAAGGGGACAGGGGTTATGTGGCCCCAGCATTTT.

By share, this clonotype counts as medium-sized. CDR3 in amino acids: CASSPRDGGNTEAFF. DNA of the CDR3: TGTGCCAGCTCACCTCGGGACGGCGGAAACACTGAAGCTTTCTTT. V gene TRBV18 combines with J gene TRBJ1-1; weak D call: TRBD1 (5 bases). Between the trimmed V and J ends, which lost 3 bases and 2 bases, there was a span of 13 bases. Per the germline V gene, CDR1 is KGHSH and CDR2 is LQKENI. The CDR3 spans 15 residues.

This clonotype qualifies as medium-sized. The CDR3, as DNA: TGCAGCGCATGGACGAACTCCCCCGGGGAGCTGTTTTTT. As protein: CSAWTNSPGELFF. V is TRBV29-1 and J is TRBJ2-2; D ambiguous. Per the germline V gene, CDR1 is SQVTM and CDR2 is ANQGSEA. This CDR3 contains 13 residues. V gave up 7 bases and J gave up 6 bases, with 15 bases separating them.

The rearrangement uses TRBV10-1 and TRBJ2-1; 9 bases map to TRBD1. V lost 8 bases and J lost 5; bases outside the gene matches: 13. The CDR3 is made up of 16 amino acids. In germline, CDR1 is WNHNN, CDR2 SYGVQD (reference sequence). The CDR3 region has the DNA TGCGCCAGCGCGAGGACGACAGGGGGGATACACAATGAGCAGTTCTTC. This encodes CASARTTGGIHNEQFF.

The sample holds a few counts of this clonotype. The chain links TRBV11-1 to TRBJ2-3, with 7 bases that match TRBD1. CDR1 and CDR2 (germline): SGHAT, FQDESV (reference sequence). V dropped 1 base and J dropped 4; count of bases not matched to a gene: 5. CDR3 length: 15 residues. In DNA, the CDR3 is TGTGCCAGCAGCTTAGGGACAGGTTGGTCAGATACGCAGTATTTT. It translates to CASSLGTGWSDTQYF.

The rearrangement uses TRBV6-1 and TRBJ2-5; either TRBD1 or TRBD2 may fit D (5 bases each). From germline, CDR1 is MNHNS and CDR2 SASEGT. The CDR3 spans 13 residues. The V end lost 5 bases, the J end lost 7 bases, and 14 bases lay between the germline ends. This CDR3 is CASSFQGEGTQYF. CDR3 bases: TGTGCCAGCAGTTTTCAGGGTGAGGGGACCCAGTACTTC.

On this clonotype: A much larger clone differs from this one at a single base, so this may be a read error. The CDR3 loop reads CAISHGGMSSYNEQFF. DNA of the CDR3: TGTGCCATCAGTCATGGCGGGATGAGCTCCTACAATGAGCAGTTCTTC. V gene TRBV10-3 combines with J gene TRBJ2-1; TRBD2 is a possible D gene (6 bases). The CDR3 totals 16 residues. Germline loops: CDR1 ENHRY, CDR2 SYGVKD. V gave up 5 bases and J gave up 0 bases, with 14 bases separating them.